This T cell receptor beta chain was retrieved from a study of OX40 agonist ivuxolimab in advanced cancers. Some clones are missing from TCRdb's copy, which holds only in-frame ones; the method was immunoSEQ multiplex PCR. The sample lists fewer than 65,000 clones; around nine tenths were seen once. The CDR3 extends over 15 amino acids. V trimming: 0 bases; J trimming: 4 bases; junction bases outside the gene matches: 8. Germline V gene lookup returns CDR1 GTSNPN and CDR2 SVGIG (reference sequence). The TCR comes from an adult with an advanced solid tumor such as melanoma, head and neck, liver or kidney cancer. This sample comprised CD4+ or CD8+ T cells sorted from blood, obtained in a trial of the OX40 agonist ivuxolimab. The V and J genes are TRBV30 and TRBJ2-7; 8 nucleotides match TRBD2. CDR3 DNA sequence: TGTGCCTGGAGTGTACTCAGCGGGAGAAGGTACGAGCAGTACTTC. Its translation is CAWSVLSGRRYEQYF.